Listed below are T cell receptor beta chains from one sample, sequenced in a study of T-cell memory formation after mild COVID-19. From the 5' RACE reads, TCRdb called clonotypes with MiXCR, one entry per CDR3 protein. Counted here are some 280,000 distinct CDR3 sequences, 15% to 20% occurring once; the ten biggest clones make up roughly 20%. Input material: PBMCs or a T cell subset sorted from them (not recorded which). Receptor source: a man aged 18 to 29 who had mild COVID-19 (a few samples of this study predate the infection). Cell type and time point are not known. CDR3s include the opening cysteine and the closing phenylalanine or tryptophan.

v_gene,j_gene,CDR3aa
TRBV20-1,TRBJ1-1,CSARTGNTEAFF
TRBV4-2,TRBJ1-2,CASSQRQELSRNYGYTF
TRBV10-3,TRBJ2-1,CAISVDRDRSYNEQFF
TRBV7-3,TRBJ2-3,CASSLLAGSLDTQYF
TRBV10-3,TRBJ2-7,CAISGGRATYEQYF
TRBV10-2,TRBJ2-5,CASNAQSGGQAQYF
TRBV10-3,TRBJ2-3,CAISTGTTSTDTQYF
TRBV7-2,TRBJ1-5,CASSPNRDQPQHF
TRBV6-2/TRBV6-3,TRBJ1-4,CASSSQGQHATNEKLFF
TRBV28,TRBJ2-5,CASSFWTLTSQETQYF
TRBV7-2,TRBJ2-3,CASSQDSLAGIITDTQYF
TRBV4-2,TRBJ2-1,CASSQDGTSSYNEQFF
TRBV20-1,TRBJ1-2,CSVQGTLYGYTF
TRBV6-6,TRBJ1-6,CASSLGQVLNSPLHF
TRBV6-1,TRBJ1-6,CASSQGRPNSPLHF
TRBV7-3,TRBJ1-1,CASSFTGYGTEAFF
TRBV18,TRBJ2-7,CASSPLLDRSSYEQYF
TRBV7-6,TRBJ2-5,CASSSDRGQGETQYF
TRBV3-1,TRBJ2-5,CASGQGGLRETQYF
TRBV5-1,TRBJ1-1,CASSLSWGPGSNTEAFF
TRBV9,TRBJ1-2,CASSVVQNYGYTF
TRBV5-1,TRBJ1-2,CASSTQGDYGYTF
TRBV29-1,TRBJ2-2,CSAYGAGYTGELFF
TRBV5-1,TRBJ2-2,CASSATGLLTGELFF
TRBV4-3,TRBJ2-4,CASSQGQQNIQYF
TRBV3-1,TRBJ2-7,CASSWVTGSYEQYF
TRBV10-2,TRBJ2-7,CASSEGTYEQYF
TRBV4-3,TRBJ1-6,CASSQDRLGNLALHF
TRBV28,TRBJ1-4,CASSLRLSSTNEKLFF
TRBV9,TRBJ2-6,CASSNRDRQTF
TRBV6-1,TRBJ1-5,CASSEIGRGGSQPQHF
TRBV5-1,TRBJ2-1,CASSLDGSYNEQFF
TRBV7-2,TRBJ1-1,CASSFSGQGTEAFF
TRBV5-1,TRBJ1-2,CASSHIGDNYGYTF
TRBV29-1,TRBJ2-3,CSVEDGRDSTDTQYF
TRBV29-1,TRBJ2-1,CSVGGTDNEQFF
TRBV5-1,TRBJ2-1,CASSKGLHYNEQFF
TRBV28,TRBJ1-5,CAITDRPRAQPQHF
TRBV20-1,TRBJ1-5,CSAAYGVSNQPQHF
TRBV7-9,TRBJ1-5,CASSLGPSQPQHF
TRBV10-3,TRBJ2-5,CATGVGTAYQETQYF
TRBV28,TRBJ1-4,CASSIGTHKRGRATNEKLFF
TRBV12-3/TRBV12-4,TRBJ1-1,CASRDTWYAEAFF
TRBV20-1,TRBJ1-2,CSVEPGQNYGYTF
TRBV3-1,TRBJ2-3,CASSQGGHFTDTQYF
TRBV4-3,TRBJ2-3,CASSLIHGDSDTQYF
TRBV16,TRBJ1-5,CASSPRPGAGQPQHF